The 18 T cell receptor beta chains in this list originate from one sample, sequenced in a study of cytomegalovirus exposure and HLA in healthy donors. The PCR employed 60 Vbeta primers together with 13 Jbeta primers. Only in-frame clones appear in the TCRdb table, and some are missing; sequencing was by immunoSEQ multiplex PCR. The table includes approximately 81,000 clones, roughly 80% detected once. Sequenced material: PBMCs. The receptors stem from a woman aged 50 to 60 in good health and CMV-seronegative.

The V and J genes are TRBV7-9 and TRBJ2-7, with D perhaps matching TRBD1 (5 bases). The length of the CDR3 is 12 residues. The germline V gene has CDR1 SEHNR and CDR2 FQNEAQ (reference sequence). The ends were cut back, 2 bases at V and 4 bases at J, with 6 bases in the middle. The CDR3 loop reads CASSLRGYEQYV. Here the CDR3 DNA reads TGTGCCAGCAGCTTAAGGGGATACGAGCAGTACGTC.

The rearrangement links TRBV27 to TRBJ1-5; D gene uncertain. CDR3 length equals 14 residues. Germline V gene lookup returns CDR1 MNHEY and CDR2 SMNVEV (reference sequence). V was shortened by 3 bases and J by 0 bases, with 6 bases between the two germline ends. The CDR3 loop reads CASSFEYSNQPQHF. The CDR3 DNA is TGTGCCAGCAGTTTTGAGTATAGCAATCAGCCCCAGCATTTT.

The chain combines TRBV4-1 with TRBJ2-1; the match to TRBD2 covers 11 bases. CDR1 and CDR2 (germline): MGHRA, YSYEKL. The CDR3 sequence is 16 residues long. V shed 5 bases and J 4 bases; nucleotides not matched to a gene: 7. CDR3: CASSSRLAGGYNEQFF. CDR3 sequence (DNA): TGCGCCAGCAGCTCTAGATTAGCGGGGGGGTACAATGAGCAGTTCTTC.

The chain links TRBV25-1 to TRBJ2-7, with D hard to call. The CDR3 runs to 14 residues. Germline-derived CDR1 and CDR2 are MGHDK and SYGVNS. With 11 bases removed from V and 1 base from J, the gap between germline ends came to 18 bases. CDR3 amino acids: CALSRPGQSYEQYF. DNA of the CDR3: TGTGCCCTTTCCAGGCCCGGTCAATCCTACGAGCAGTACTTC.

The genes are TRBV19 and TRBJ1-5; no clear D. Germline assignment: CDR1 LNHDA and CDR2 SQIVND (reference sequence). V lost 9 bases and J lost 0, with 21 bases in between. This CDR3 spans 17 amino acids. The DNA for the CDR3 is TGTGCCAGCGCGATAAGAGGGTCGGGAATTAGCAATCAGCCCCAGCATTTT. Amino acids: CASAIRGSGISNQPQHF.

This chain uses TRBV5-4 with TRBJ1-4; no firm D call. CDR1 SGHNT and CDR2 YYREEE come from the germline V gene (reference sequence). V lost 4 bases and J 15 bases, leaving 25 bases between the germline ends. This CDR3 has 15 amino acids. The chain's CDR3 is CASSMRHGGDEEMFF. CDR3 DNA sequence: TGTGCCAGCAGCATGAGACACGGCGGGGATGAGGAAATGTTTTTT.

V is TRBV5-4 and J is TRBJ1-2; no clear D. Germline CDR1 and CDR2: SGHNT and YYREEE (reference sequence). The CDR3 consists of 14 residues. V was cut by 4 bases and J by 3 bases, with 13 bases left in between. This CDR3 is CASSRKGRDYGYTF. The DNA of the CDR3 is TGTGCCAGCAGCCGTAAAGGGAGGGACTATGGCTACACCTTC.

This clone showed up just once. This chain joins TRBV18 and TRBJ1-2; 9 nucleotides line up with TRBD1. Germline lookup yields CDR1 KGHSH and CDR2 LQKENI. V gave up 6 bases and J gave up 2 bases; unmatched junction bases: 4. The CDR3 runs 14 residues. The CDR3 coding sequence is TGTGCCAGCTCGCCGGGACAGGGAAACTATGGCTACACCTTC. As protein: CASSPGQGNYGYTF.

This clone has only one observation. The chain links TRBV27 to TRBJ1-1; no firm D call. Germline values: CDR1 MNHEY, CDR2 SMNVEV (reference sequence). This CDR3 region has 14 residues. V shed 3 bases and J shed 2 bases, with 10 bases lying between them. The CDR3 sequence is CASSFTRVNTEAFF. CDR3 coding DNA: TGTGCCAGCAGTTTTACCCGGGTAAACACTGAAGCTTTCTTT.

V usage is TRBV30 and J usage is TRBJ1-3, with 10 bases identical to TRBD1. CDR3 length: 15 amino acids. Per germline, CDR1 GTSNPN and CDR2 SVGIG (reference sequence). The V segment lost 1 base and the J segment 2 bases; nucleotides outside the gene matches: 2. Here the CDR3 reads CAWSGTGGTGNTIYF. The CDR3 nucleotides read TGTGCCTGGAGTGGGACAGGGGGAACTGGAAACACCATATATTTT.

The chain has TRBV28 and TRBJ1-4; TRBD1 matches at 9 bases. The CDR3 extends over 18 amino acids. V lost 4 bases to trimming and J lost 10 bases; unmatched junction nucleotides: 19. Germline-derived CDR1 and CDR2 are MDHEN and SYDVKM. The CDR3 DNA sequence: TGTGCCAGCAGTTCCACTGGTCCGGACAGGGGAGTTCGGGGAAAACTGTTTTTT. As protein: CASSSTGPDRGVRGKLFF.

CDR3 sequence (DNA): TGTGCCAGCAGCTTAGCAGGAGGGTGGGCTAACTATGGCTACACCTTC. Translating gives CASSLAGGWANYGYTF. The chain uses TRBV7-8 and TRBJ1-2; no firm D call. This CDR3 comprises 16 residues. Trimming removed 0 bases at V and 0 bases at J, with 11 bases between. The germline gives CDR1 SGHVS, CDR2 FQNEAQ.

V and J are TRBV6-6 and TRBJ1-1; TRBD1 might be the D (6 bases). The CDR3 contains 12 residues. With 6 bases removed from V and 4 bases from J, the gap between germline ends came to 9 bases. CDR1 MNHNY and CDR2 SVGAGI come from the germline V gene (reference sequence). CDR3 nucleotide sequence: TGTGCCAGCAGATCAGGGGCCACTGAAGCTTTCTTT. It codes for CASRSGATEAFF.

The chain combines TRBV19 with TRBJ2-2; D unclear. The V and J ends lost 5 bases and 1 base respectively, with 11 bases between them. The CDR3 totals 15 residues. Germline V gene sequence: CDR1 LNHDA, CDR2 SQIVND (reference sequence). The DNA for the CDR3 is TGTGCCAGTAGTTCAGGTACACGGAACACCGGGGAGCTGTTTTTT. Its protein product is CASSSGTRNTGELFF. The complete variable domain, with remaining parts taken from reference TRBV19 and TRBJ2-2, reads DGGITQSPKYLFRKEGQNVTLSCEQNLNHDAMYWYRQDPGQGLRLIYYSQIVNDFQKGDIAEGYSVSREKKESFPLTVTSAQKNPTAFYLCASSSGTRNTGELFFGEGSRLTVL.

The table lists this clone with a few counts. The V gene is TRBV9, the J gene TRBJ2-1; 10 bases fit TRBD2. The CDR3 sequence is 16 residues long. The germline gives CDR1 SGDLS, CDR2 YYNGEE. V trimming: 0 bases; J trimming: 8 bases; junction bases outside the gene matches: 8. The CDR3 loop is CASSVATSGRAYEQFF. The CDR3 coding sequence is TGTGCCAGCAGCGTAGCTACGAGCGGGAGGGCCTATGAGCAGTTCTTC.

This chain links TRBV19 with TRBJ2-1; TRBD1 agrees at 12 bases. This CDR3 has 16 amino acids. The V and J ends lost 7 bases and 2 bases, in that order; junction bases with no gene match: 6. Germline CDR1 is LNHDA and CDR2 is SQIVND (reference sequence). CDR3 amino acids: CASTMGTGGTYNEQFF. The CDR3 nucleotides are TGTGCCAGTACCATGGGGACAGGGGGCACCTACAATGAGCAGTTCTTC.

The chain couples TRBV12-5 to TRBJ2-7; 7 bases map to TRBD1. After removal of 1 base from V and 10 bases from J, the junction contained 1 base not matched to a gene. The CDR3 covers 11 residues. Per the germline V gene, CDR1 is LGHNT and CDR2 is FRNRAP. CDR3 sequence reads: CASGLGQGQYF. The CDR3 DNA reads as TGTGCTAGTGGTTTGGGACAGGGACAGTACTTC.

The V and J genes are TRBV29-1 and TRBJ1-5; the D gene is possibly TRBD1 (6 bases). CDR3 length: 14 amino acids. CDR1 and CDR2 from the germline V gene are SQVTM and ANQGSEA. V was trimmed by 7 bases and J by 6 bases, leaving 19 bases between them. This CDR3 is CSGINQGTVQPQHF. The DNA of the CDR3 is TGCAGCGGCATTAATCAGGGGACGGTTCAGCCCCAGCATTTT.